These T cell receptor beta chains were read from a single sample in a study of cytomegalovirus exposure and HLA in healthy donors. Sequencing was performed with immunoSEQ multiplex PCR; in TCRdb, only in-frame clones are kept and a portion is missing. The sample carries approximately 79,000 clones, approximately 74% recorded once. What was sequenced was PBMCs. The receptors shown here come from a man aged 40-49 years in good health and CMV-seropositive. Each CDR3 is given with its conserved first and last residue. A D gene is named only where the DNA matches it firmly. Clone size is given for some rows only: seen once, a few or many times, or a class if the clone is expanded.

j_call | v_call | d_call | clone_size | cdr3_aa | cdr3_nt
TRBJ2-5 | TRBV28 | - | - | CASSRGGDQETQYF | TGTGCCAGCAGTAGGGGGGGCGACCAAGAGACCCAGTACTTC
TRBJ1-4 | TRBV25-1 | - | - | CASSEYRGNEKLFF | TGTGCCAGCAGTGAATATCGGGGTAATGAAAAACTGTTTTTT
TRBJ2-5 | TRBV30 | TRBD1 | - | CAWTPGQGVFKETQYF | TGTGCCTGGACCCCGGGACAGGGTGTGTTTAAGGAGACCCAGTACTTC
TRBJ2-7 | TRBV6-6 | TRBD1 | - | CASSYKYRGDYEQYF | TGTGCCAGCAGTTACAAATACAGGGGAGACTACGAGCAGTACTTC
TRBJ2-2 | TRBV5-5 | - | - | CASSLGAAGELFF | TGTGCCAGCAGCTTGGGGGCCGCCGGGGAGCTGTTTTTT
TRBJ2-5 | TRBV4-2 | TRBD2 | once | CASSQGTSRQETQYF | TGTGCCAGCAGCCAAGGGACTAGCAGGCAAGAGACCCAGTACTTC
TRBJ1-6 | TRBV30 | - | few | CAWRVDYNSPLHF | TGTGCCTGGAGGGTAGACTATAATTCACCCCTCCACTTT
TRBJ2-2 | TRBV7-7 | - | - | CASSLGGRTIGELFF | TGTGCCAGCAGCTTAGGTGGCAGGACTATCGGGGAGCTGTTTTTT
TRBJ1-3 | TRBV30 | TRBD1 | once | CAWATGFGNTIYF | TGTGCCTGGGCGACAGGGTTTGGAAACACCATATATTTT
TRBJ1-5 | TRBV10-3 | - | few | CATAGLNQPQHF | TGTGCCACGGCGGGTCTTAATCAGCCCCAGCATTTT
TRBJ2-3 | TRBV2 | - | - | CASSVSWLNTDTQYF | TGTGCCAGCAGTGTCTCATGGCTGAACACAGATACGCAGTATTTT
TRBJ1-4 | TRBV18 | TRBD1 | few | CASSPQGQGEKLFF | TGTGCCAGCTCACCACAGGGACAGGGTGAAAAACTGTTTTTT
TRBJ2-1 | TRBV9 | - | - | CASSVGYRGNEQFF | TGTGCCAGCAGCGTAGGGTATAGGGGAAATGAGCAGTTCTTC
TRBJ2-3 | TRBV7-2 | - | few | CASSPVGAWVDTQYF | TGTGCCAGCAGCCCAGTAGGGGCCTGGGTGGATACGCAGTATTTT
TRBJ1-4 | TRBV14 | TRBD1 | few | CASSQRGTGDEKLFF | TGTGCCAGCAGCCAACGAGGGACAGGAGACGAAAAACTGTTTTTT
TRBJ2-2 | TRBV11-2 | - | - | CASSFTGTGELFF | TGTGCCAGCAGCTTTACGGGCACCGGGGAGCTGTTTTTT
TRBJ1-1 | TRBV28 | TRBD1 | - | CASSLPVQGPNTEAFF | TGTGCCAGCAGTTTGCCCGTACAGGGGCCGAACACTGAAGCTTTCTTT
TRBJ2-7 | TRBV29-1 | TRBD1 | few | CSVELGGDRGYEQYF | TGCAGCGTTGAATTAGGAGGGGACAGGGGTTACGAGCAGTACTTC
TRBJ1-2 | TRBV6-1 | - | - | CASSEAGEGQVDYGYTF | TGTGCCAGCAGTGAAGCGGGGGAGGGCCAGGTCGACTATGGCTACACCTTC
TRBJ2-5 | TRBV6-5 | TRBD2 | few | CASSYAGGGTETQYF | TGTGCCAGCAGTTACGCGGGAGGTGGTACAGAGACCCAGTACTTC
TRBJ2-7 | TRBV9 | - | - | CASSVNNAYEQYF | TGTGCCAGCAGCGTAAACAATGCCTACGAGCAGTACTTC
TRBJ1-5 | TRBV9 | - | - | CASSVEGQPTWANQPQHF | TGTGCCAGCAGCGTAGAAGGACAGCCCACCTGGGCTAATCAGCCCCAGCATTTT
TRBJ1-4 | TRBV5-4 | - | - | CASSSRQATNEKLFF | TGTGCCAGCAGCTCCAGACAGGCAACTAATGAAAAACTGTTTTTT
TRBJ1-2 | TRBV2 | - | - | CASSEEQISGYGYTF | TGTGCCAGCAGTGAGGAGCAGATTTCCGGCTATGGCTACACCTTC
TRBJ1-1 | TRBV7-9 | TRBD1 | - | CASSPDRVDEAFF | TGTGCCAGCAGCCCGGACAGGGTGGATGAAGCTTTCTTT
TRBJ2-3 | TRBV5-4 | - | - | CASSIRTAAGDTQYF | TGTGCCAGCAGCATTCGGACGGCCGCGGGTGATACGCAGTATTTT
TRBJ2-7 | TRBV11-3 | - | - | CASSLNGGGSSEQYF | TGTGCCAGCAGCTTAAATGGCGGGGGCTCATCCGAGCAGTACTTC
TRBJ2-3 | TRBV11-3 | TRBD1 | - | CASSLGDSVRTDTQYF | TGTGCCAGCAGCTTAGGGGACAGTGTTCGGACAGATACGCAGTATTTT
TRBJ2-7 | TRBV9 | - | few | CASSPPRSYEQYF | TGTGCCAGCAGCCCCCCCAGGTCCTACGAGCAGTACTTC
TRBJ1-4 | TRBV5-4 | TRBD1 | - | CASSLAGTGPEKLFF | TGTGCCAGCAGCCTGGCCGGGACAGGGCCTGAAAAACTGTTTTTT
TRBJ1-3 | TRBV5-1 | - | few | CASSEATAGNTIYF | TGCGCCAGTTCAGAGGCAACGGCTGGAAACACCATATATTTT
TRBJ2-3 | TRBV18 | - | - | CASAPAVFSTDTQYF | TGTGCCAGCGCGCCAGCGGTCTTTAGCACAGATACGCAGTATTTT
TRBJ2-7 | TRBV5-1 | - | - | CASSLGGTVDEQYF | TGCGCCAGCAGCTTAGGAGGGACAGTCGACGAGCAGTACTTC
TRBJ1-2 | TRBV28 | TRBD1 | - | CASRTGGHYGYTF | TGTGCCAGCAGAACAGGGGGCCACTATGGCTACACCTTC
TRBJ2-3 | TRBV30 | - | - | CAWSPPRSSARGQYF | TGTGCCTGGAGTCCCCCCCGTTCCAGCGCCCGGGGGCAGTATTTT
TRBJ2-4 | TRBV25-1 | - | - | CASSLPLAKNIQYF | TGTGCCAGCAGCCTCCCTCTAGCCAAAAACATTCAGTACTTC
TRBJ1-6 | TRBV27 | - | - | CASGGNRYSPLHF | TGTGCCAGCGGAGGAAACCGGTATTCACCCCTCCACTTT